One sample yielded the 14 T cell receptor beta chains listed below, sequenced in a study of CD8 T cells in Susac syndrome (dated by TCRdb to about 2019). Libraries came from the immunoSEQ multiplex PCR assay. RNA was extracted with the RNeasy kit and roughly 0.5 to 1 ug was reverse transcribed using random hexamers. The public reads were reprocessed in TCRdb via fastp at Q25 and MiXCR, keeping in-frame beta chains. Rows matching on CDR3 protein sequence are summarized as one entry with the most common DNA and genes. The sample includes more than 120,000 distinct CDR3 sequences, with approximately 94% observed a single time. The ten largest make up about 0.076% of the sample. Source material: CD4+ T cells from PBMCs. Receptors were obtained from a human donor in good health.

V is TRBV19 and J is TRBJ2-1, with 10 bases aligning to TRBD1. Germline CDR1 is LNHDA and CDR2 is SQIVND (reference sequence). The CDR3 extends over 15 amino acids. After removal of 6 bases from V and 4 bases from J, the junction contained 6 bases not matched to a gene. Here the CDR3 DNA reads TGTGCCAGTAGCCCACCGGGACAGGGGTACAATGAGCAGTTCTTC. Its protein product is CASSPPGQGYNEQFF.

The J gene is TRBJ1-3, the V gene TRBV2, with no clear D. The CDR3 is 17 amino acids. The germline gives CDR1 SNHLY, CDR2 FYNNEI. Trimming cost V 4 bases and J 0 bases, with 16 bases left between them. CDR3 nucleotides: TGTGCCAGCAGTGTCCATGCCACTGGGGTCTCTGGAAACACCATATATTTT. This gives the protein CASSVHATGVSGNTIYF.

Only one count was recorded for this clonotype. The chain employs TRBV6-1 and TRBJ1-1; D perhaps matches TRBD1 (6 bases). The CDR3 totals 14 residues. Trimming took off 6 bases at V and 5 bases at J, with 16 bases between the two ends. Germline lookup yields CDR1 MNHNS and CDR2 SASEGT. The CDR3 DNA sequence: TGTGCCAGCAGGGACCTGACAGGTTATACTGAAGCTTTCTTT. Residues: CASRDLTGYTEAFF.

This chain links TRBV10-3 with TRBJ1-2, with D unresolved. Per germline, CDR1 ENHRY and CDR2 SYGVKD. V shed 0 bases and J shed 2 bases, with 1 base lying between them. CDR3 length: 12 residues. The CDR3 loop reads CAISESNYGYTF. The DNA of the CDR3 is TGTGCCATCAGTGAGTCAAACTATGGCTACACCTTC.

The CDR3 nucleotides are TGCAGCGTTGAAGGGCCGGCGCGGTACGAGCAGTACTTC. Its translation is CSVEGPARYEQYF. This sequence joins TRBV29-1 and TRBJ2-7; no reliable D call. Looked up from germline, CDR1 is SQVTM and CDR2 is ANQGSEA. This CDR3 has 13 residues. Between the trimmed V and J ends, which lost 1 base and 4 bases, there was a span of 11 bases.

The chain carries TRBV30 and TRBJ2-1; D gene ambiguous. The CDR3 is 16 residues long. Germline CDR1 reads GTSNPN; CDR2 reads SVGIG (reference sequence). V lost 3 bases to trimming and J lost 2 bases, with 17 bases between them. CDR3 protein: CAWSPPKTSPYNEQFF. The CDR3 nucleotides read TGTGCCTGGAGCCCCCCTAAGACTTCACCCTACAATGAGCAGTTCTTC.

This clonotype was seen only once. The genes are TRBV28 and TRBJ1-1; D call uncertain. CDR3 size: 12 residues. Germline-derived CDR1 and CDR2 are MDHEN and SYDVKM. V was shortened by 6 bases and J by 5 bases, with 10 bases between the two germline ends. For the CDR3, the DNA is TGTGCCAGCAGCTCCCAGAGGACTGAAGCTTTCTTT. Its protein is CASSSQRTEAFF.

The CDR3 bases are TGTGCCAGCAGTTTTGGGTCAGCAGCGGGTGGCTACACCTTC. Translated, it gives CASSFGSAAGGYTF. This chain uses TRBV28 with TRBJ1-2; D remains ambiguous. Germline lookup yields CDR1 MDHEN and CDR2 SYDVKM. The CDR3 spans 14 residues. V lost 3 bases and J lost 7, with 15 bases in between.

The table lists this clonotype with a count of one. V is TRBV7-3 and J is TRBJ1-2; D is ambiguous. The CDR3 length is 13 residues. Between the trimmed V and J ends, which lost 5 bases and 4 bases, there was a span of 11 bases. Germline CDR1 is SGHTA and CDR2 is FQGTGA. This CDR3 reads CASSPEGFYGYTF. The CDR3 DNA is TGTGCCAGCAGCCCCGAGGGCTTCTATGGCTACACCTTC.

This clonotype has a single count. The CDR3 is CASSPDLSNTEAFF. The CDR3 DNA is TGTGCCAGCTCACCCGACCTTTCTAACACTGAAGCTTTCTTT. The genes are TRBV18 and TRBJ1-1; no definite D call. CDR3 length equals 14 residues. V lost 3 bases and J 2 bases, leaving 10 bases between the germline ends. Germline lookup yields CDR1 KGHSH and CDR2 LQKENI.

This clonotype was counted a single time. The chain is built from TRBV3-1 and TRBJ2-7; D is perhaps TRBD1 or TRBD2 (5 bases each). CDR1 and CDR2 from the germline V gene are LGHDT and YNNKEL (reference sequence). This CDR3 region has 17 residues. V was shortened by 4 bases and J by 4 bases, with 23 bases between the two germline ends. DNA for the CDR3: TGTGCCAGCAGCCCCGGGGTTGCAGGGCCAGAACGGTACGAGCAGTACTTC. Protein: CASSPGVAGPERYEQYF.

The chain recombines TRBV6-5 with TRBJ1-2; D not certain. The CDR3 consists of 16 residues. Germline CDR1 MNHEY, CDR2 SVGAGI. V dropped 0 bases and J dropped 1 base, with 12 bases sitting between them. The CDR3 sequence: CASSYSSWGDNYGYTF. The CDR3 DNA sequence: TGTGCCAGCAGTTACTCCTCCTGGGGTGATAACTATGGCTACACCTTC.

The V call is TRBV12-3 or TRBV12-4, the J call TRBJ1-3, with unresolved D. This CDR3 is built from 13 residues. The V end lost 3 bases, the J end lost 1 base, and 4 bases lay between the germline ends. The CDR3 coding sequence is TGTGCCAGCAGTTTCCTGTCTGGAAACACCATATATTTT. Its translation is CASSFLSGNTIYF.

The chain recombines TRBV7-6 with TRBJ2-3; TRBD1 matches at 8 bases. CDR3 length: 17 amino acids. The V segment lost 4 bases and the J segment 2 bases; nucleotides outside the gene matches: 11. Germline values: CDR1 SGHVS, CDR2 FNYEAQ. CDR3 in amino acids: CASSSQPTGALTDTQYF. Here the CDR3 DNA reads TGTGCCAGCAGCTCGCAACCGACAGGGGCCCTCACAGATACGCAGTATTTT. Looking up the rest from reference TRBV7-6 and TRBJ2-3 gives the full variable domain: GAGVSQSPRYKVTKRGQDVALRCDPISGHVSLYWYRQALGQGPEFLTYFNYEAQQDKSGLPNDRFSAERPEGSISTLTIQRTEQRDSAMYRCASSSQPTGALTDTQYFGPGTRLTVL.